The 20 T cell receptor beta chains given below trace back to one sample, sequenced in a study of T cells after yellow fever vaccination (dated 2019 in TCRdb). Libraries were prepared through 5' RACE. Data came from an Illumina HiSeq 2500. The raw public data were reprocessed by TCRdb itself: fastp quality trimming at Q25, MiXCR clonotype calling, in-frame beta chains only. Rows are combined by CDR3 protein, so each entry shows the most common genes and DNA. The sample records about 630,000 distinct CDR3 sequences, around an eighth of which are singletons. The ten most abundant clones make up more than 13% of the sample. Reading the label with the study, this specimen's treatment or condition is: live attenuated yellow fever vaccine strain. The sequencing used PBMCs, collected on the day of the yellow fever booster vaccination. These receptors originate from a man younger than 45 who received the YFV17D yellow fever vaccine.

The chain links TRBV7-2 to TRBJ2-1; 8 bases are shared with TRBD1. The CDR3 is 15 amino acids. The germline gives CDR1 SGHTA, CDR2 FQGNSA. V shed 5 bases, J shed 2 bases, and the junction held 5 bases outside the gene matches. Written as DNA, the CDR3 is TGTGCCAGCAGCCATGACAGGGGCCCCTACAATGAGCAGTTCTTC. This codes for CASSHDRGPYNEQFF.

The table lists this clonotype with a few counts. V and J are TRBV9 and TRBJ1-4; D is unresolved. Trimming removed 0 bases from V and 8 bases from J, with 11 bases in between. Germline CDR1 reads SGDLS; CDR2 reads YYNGEE. The CDR3 contains 14 residues. The CDR3 loop is CASSVGAEMEKLFF. CDR3 DNA sequence: TGTGCCAGCAGCGTAGGGGCGGAAATGGAAAAACTGTTTTTT.

This clonotype has only a few counts. This chain joins TRBV10-3 and TRBJ1-5; D is unclear. The CDR3 is made up of 13 amino acids. CDR1 ENHRY and CDR2 SYGVKD come from the germline V gene. Trimming took 4 bases from V and 5 from J, leaving 9 bases between them. DNA for the CDR3: TGTGCCATCAGTGGAGGGAGGCATCAGCCCCAGCATTTT. Its translation: CAISGGRHQPQHF.

The chain carries TRBV7-9 and TRBJ2-3, with TRBD2 identical over 11 bases. CDR1 is SEHNR and CDR2 is FQNEAQ in the germline V gene (reference sequence). The CDR3 length is 15 residues. After removal of 8 bases from V and 6 bases from J, the junction contained 10 bases not matched to a gene. The CDR3, as DNA: TGTGCCAGCGCCCGTGGACTAGCGGGCGGGGATACGCAGTATTTT. This gives the protein CASARGLAGGDTQYF. The full variable domain, with the rest looked up from reference TRBV7-9 and TRBJ2-3, is DTGVSQNPRHKITKRGQNVTFRCDPISEHNRLYWYRQTLGQGPEFLTYFQNEAQLEKSRLLSDRFSAERPKGSFSTLEIQRTEQGDSAMYLCASARGLAGGDTQYFGPGTRLTVL.

Many counts were recorded for this clonotype. The genes are TRBV29-1 and TRBJ2-5, with 7 bases identical to TRBD2. The V gene end was trimmed by 1 base and the J gene end by 3 bases; junction bases not matched to a gene: 8. There are 15 residues in the CDR3. Germline CDR1 and CDR2: SQVTM and ANQGSEA. The CDR3 DNA is TGCAGCGTTGAAGGGGGAGGGAGATCCGAAGAGACCCAGTACTTC. Its translation is CSVEGGGRSEETQYF.

This clonotype was found many times. This chain links TRBV5-4 with TRBJ2-2; possible D gene TRBD1, 5 bases. Germline V gene data show CDR1 as SGHNT and CDR2 as YYREEE (reference sequence). Trimming pared 4 bases from V and 0 bases from J, leaving 7 bases between. The CDR3 runs 14 residues. This CDR3 reads CASSRTSNTGELFF. The CDR3 DNA reads as TGTGCCAGCAGCCGGACATCGAACACCGGGGAGCTGTTTTTT.

The rearrangement joins TRBV5-1 to TRBJ2-2; 13 nucleotides agree with TRBD2. Germline V CDR1 and CDR2: SGHRS, YFSETQ. The CDR3 has 16 residues. Trimming cost V 3 bases and J 4 bases; bases outside gene matches: 3. The CDR3 bases are TGCGCCAGCAGCTCTGGACTAGCGGGAGTCACCGGGGAGCTGTTTTTT. Protein sequence: CASSSGLAGVTGELFF.

The CDR3 region is CSVEDRAQETQYF. As DNA, the CDR3 is TGCAGCGTCGAGGACAGGGCGCAAGAGACCCAGTACTTC. The chain uses TRBV29-1 and TRBJ2-5; the match to TRBD1 covers 8 bases. This CDR3 comprises 13 residues. In germline, CDR1 is SQVTM, CDR2 ANQGSEA. The trim removed 6 bases at V and 2 bases at J, leaving 5 bases unmatched.

This chain connects TRBV5-6 to TRBJ2-7, with D perhaps assigned TRBD1 or TRBD2 (5 bases each). Germline-derived CDR1 and CDR2 are SGHDT and YYEEEE. V dropped 4 bases and J dropped 3 bases, with 20 bases sitting between them. The CDR3 spans 16 residues. This CDR3 reads CASSGALTGSFYEQYF. The CDR3, as DNA: TGTGCCAGCAGCGGGGCCCTCACGGGAAGTTTCTACGAGCAGTACTTC.

The rearrangement links TRBV12-3 or TRBV12-4 to TRBJ2-7, with TRBD1 as a possible D gene (6 bases). This CDR3 is 13 amino acids long. The V end lost 7 bases, the J end lost 6 bases, and 16 bases lay between the germline ends. The CDR3 region has the DNA TGTGCCAGCACCCCGACAGGTATAGGCGAGCAGTACTTC. Translating gives CASTPTGIGEQYF.

This clonotype was observed a handful of times. This chain connects TRBV15 to TRBJ1-2; D gene uncertain. Germline CDR1 and CDR2: LNHNV and YYDKDF (reference sequence). V gave up 5 bases and J gave up 7 bases, with 17 bases separating them. CDR3 length: 14 residues. The CDR3 DNA sequence: TGTGCCACCAGCCCCCGGTCCCAGCAGTTTGGCTACACCTTC. Translated, it gives CATSPRSQQFGYTF.

The chain couples TRBV20-1 to TRBJ1-4; possibly TRBD1 for D (5 bases). This CDR3 is built from 14 residues. V lost 2 bases to trimming and J lost 6 bases, with 13 bases between them. Germline-derived CDR1 and CDR2 are DFQATT and SNEGSKA (reference sequence). In DNA form, the CDR3 reads TGCAGTGCTAGATGGGACTCGAGATATGAAAAACTGTTTTTT. Amino acids: CSARWDSRYEKLFF.

A few counts support this clonotype. The rearrangement links TRBV12-3 or TRBV12-4 to TRBJ2-6; D uncertain. Trimming took off 6 bases at V and 4 bases at J, with 7 bases between the two ends. This CDR3 has 13 amino acids. CDR3 in DNA: TGTGCCAGCAGCAAATCCGGGGCCAACGTCCTGACTTTC. This gives the protein CASSKSGANVLTF.

This clonotype was counted a few times. The chain is built from TRBV30 and TRBJ2-1; 7 positions agree with TRBD2. Trimming at V came to 0 bases and at J to 15 bases, leaving 5 bases not matched to a gene. Germline V gene lookup returns CDR1 GTSNPN and CDR2 SVGIG (reference sequence). This CDR3 is built from 11 residues. DNA of the CDR3: TGTGCCTGGAGTGTGGGGAGGGGAGGGTTCTTC. Amino acids: CAWSVGRGGFF.

This clonotype was detected ten times or more. V gene TRBV7-2 combines with J gene TRBJ2-7, with 13 bases fitting TRBD2. Germline CDR1 reads SGHTA; CDR2 reads FQGNSA. V lost 4 bases, J lost 0 bases, and 0 bases stayed unmatched. CDR3 length equals 15 residues. The CDR3 DNA follows: TGTGCCAGCAGCTGGACTAGCGGGAGCTCCTACGAGCAGTACTTC. Translating it yields CASSWTSGSSYEQYF.

This clonotype was seen more than once but under ten times. The chain is built from TRBV7-3 and TRBJ2-1; D gene ambiguous. V gave up 8 bases and J gave up 9 bases, with 17 bases separating them. The V gene's germline CDR1 is SGHTA and CDR2 FQGTGA. CDR3 length: 13 amino acids. In nucleotides, the CDR3 is TGTGCCAGCGGGGTGCATAGTCTAACTGAGCAGTTCTTC. Translating gives CASGVHSLTEQFF.

This chain joins TRBV6-5 and TRBJ2-1; 7 nucleotides align to TRBD1. J was trimmed by 5 bases and V by 6 bases; bases with no gene match: 10. CDR3 length equals 15 residues. The germline V gene has CDR1 MNHEY and CDR2 SVGAGI. The CDR3 reads CASSSMVGQDNEQFF. The CDR3 DNA is TGTGCCAGCAGCTCTATGGTTGGACAGGACAATGAGCAGTTCTTC.

This chain joins TRBV19 and TRBJ2-7; D unclear. Germline assignment: CDR1 LNHDA and CDR2 SQIVND (reference sequence). Trimming stripped 6 bases from V and 0 bases from J, with 9 bases between. The CDR3 loop spans 13 amino acids. This CDR3 reads CASRPRSSYEQYF. The CDR3 DNA reads TGTGCCAGTAGACCGAGGAGCTCCTACGAGCAGTACTTC.

This sequence joins TRBV15 and TRBJ2-7; D uncertain. This CDR3 comprises 13 residues. The V gene's germline CDR1 is LNHNV and CDR2 YYDKDF (reference sequence). The ends were cut back, 4 bases at V and 7 bases at J, with 14 bases in the middle. DNA for the CDR3: TGTGCCACCAGCATTCCCTGGAGTCAAGAGCAGTACTTC. It yields the protein CATSIPWSQEQYF.

This clonotype has ten or more counts. The V gene is TRBV7-2, the J gene TRBJ2-5; 8 bases agree with TRBD2. V was clipped by 2 bases and J by 4 bases; unmatched bases: 6. CDR1 is SGHTA, CDR2 FQGNSA, per germline. CDR3 length: 15 amino acids. The CDR3 region is CASSLQAGAAETQYF. As DNA, the CDR3 is TGTGCCAGCAGCTTACAAGCGGGAGCGGCAGAGACCCAGTACTTC.